This TCR beta chain is drawn from a study of blood T cells in healthy people across ages. In this sample, this clonotype turned up a few times. No antigen is known for it. Study results and limitations: TCR beta diversity per million T cells fell roughly linearly with age.

V lost 1 base and J lost 5, with 13 bases in between. The CDR3 is 15 residues long. CDR1 is SGHDN, CDR2 FVKESK, per germline. With a J-beta primer mix and a sample-barcoded 5' primer, a second PCR ran 7 to 11 cycles. The authors tagged each cDNA molecule using a template-switch adaptor with 12 random nucleotides. TCRdb analysed the 5' RACE reads with MiXCR anew, one entry per CDR3 protein. This table holds about 1.6 million distinct CDR3 sequences, about 35% found once. The specimen was blood. The TCR comes from a woman in her 30s in good health. The chain is built from TRBV14 and TRBJ2-3, with D unclear. Here the CDR3 reads CASSQGPSRKDTQYF. The CDR3 coding sequence is TGTGCCAGCAGCCAAGGCCCCTCCCGCAAAGATACGCAGTATTTT.